Sequencing of this T cell receptor beta chain was carried out in a study of preoperative IRX-2 immunotherapy in early breast cancer (dated by TCRdb to between 2018 and 2021). The CDR3 holds 13 amino acids from the cysteine to the phenylalanine. Only CDR3 DNA is held: 39 bases, read in frame from base 1. In the germline V gene, CDR1 corresponds to MDHEN and CDR2 to SYDVKM. V is clipped by 5 bases and J by 8 bases, and the sequence between their germline boundaries is 13 bases long. As to this clone: It lacks a known antigen. Base qualities are not at hand, and no much larger clone is one base apart.

Library generation was performed with the immunoSEQ multiplex PCR assay. Imported from immuneACCESS, the table was reduced by TCRdb to in-frame sequences with V and J called. These copies leave out some clones; in studies compared against another copy, an unresolved V gene accounts for under half, and the cause of the remainder is not known. The sample table contains fewer than 70,000 clones; only one count was recorded for approximately 93% of them. The ten largest make up under 2% of the sample. The treatment or condition tag for this specimen amounts to: preoperative locoregional IRX-2 cytokine immunotherapy. The samples were obtained from a phase Ib study that tested preoperative, locoregional IRX-2 cytokine immunotherapy meant to prime immune responses. The donors were early-stage breast cancer patients who were given IRX-2 prior to surgery.

The specimen was collected from a patient treated with IRX-2 immunotherapy. The sequence is built from TRBV28 and TRBJ1-3; the D gene assignment is ambiguous. The receptor was isolated from a human donor with breast cancer. The encoded CDR3 is CASSLRATHTIYF. DNA sequence: TGTGCCAGCAGTCTACGGGCGACCCACACCATATATTTT.